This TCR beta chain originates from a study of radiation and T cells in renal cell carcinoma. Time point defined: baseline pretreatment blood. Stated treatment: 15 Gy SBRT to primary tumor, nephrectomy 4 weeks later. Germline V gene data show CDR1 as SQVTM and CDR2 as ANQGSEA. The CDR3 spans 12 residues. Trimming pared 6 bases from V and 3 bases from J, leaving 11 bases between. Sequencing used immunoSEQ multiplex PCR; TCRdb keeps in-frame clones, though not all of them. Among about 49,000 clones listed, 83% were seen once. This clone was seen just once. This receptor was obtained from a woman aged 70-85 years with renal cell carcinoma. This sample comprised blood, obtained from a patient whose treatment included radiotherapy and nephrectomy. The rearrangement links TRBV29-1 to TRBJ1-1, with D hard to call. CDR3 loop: CSVERRYTEAFF. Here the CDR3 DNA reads TGCAGCGTGGAAAGGCGTTACACTGAAGCTTTCTTT.